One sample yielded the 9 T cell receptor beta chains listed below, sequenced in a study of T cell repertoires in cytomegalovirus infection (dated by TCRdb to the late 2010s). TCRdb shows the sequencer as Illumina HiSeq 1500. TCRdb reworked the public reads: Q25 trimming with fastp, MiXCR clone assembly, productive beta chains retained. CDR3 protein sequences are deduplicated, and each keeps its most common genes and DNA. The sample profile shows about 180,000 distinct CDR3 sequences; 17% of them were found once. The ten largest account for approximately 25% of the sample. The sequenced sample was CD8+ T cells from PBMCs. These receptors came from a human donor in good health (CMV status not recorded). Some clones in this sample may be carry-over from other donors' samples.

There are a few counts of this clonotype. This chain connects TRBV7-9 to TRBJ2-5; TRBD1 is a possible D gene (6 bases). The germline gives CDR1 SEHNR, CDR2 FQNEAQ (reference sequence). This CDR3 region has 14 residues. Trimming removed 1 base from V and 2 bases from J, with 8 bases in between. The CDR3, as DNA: TGTGCCAGCAGCTTAGACAGGGAACAAGAGACCCAGTACTTC. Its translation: CASSLDREQETQYF. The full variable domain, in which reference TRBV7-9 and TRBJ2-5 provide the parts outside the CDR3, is DTGVSQNPRHKITKRGQNVTFRCDPISEHNRLYWYRQTLGQGPEFLTYFQNEAQLEKSRLLSDRFSAERPKGSFSTLEIQRTEQGDSAMYLCASSLDREQETQYFGPGTRLLVL.

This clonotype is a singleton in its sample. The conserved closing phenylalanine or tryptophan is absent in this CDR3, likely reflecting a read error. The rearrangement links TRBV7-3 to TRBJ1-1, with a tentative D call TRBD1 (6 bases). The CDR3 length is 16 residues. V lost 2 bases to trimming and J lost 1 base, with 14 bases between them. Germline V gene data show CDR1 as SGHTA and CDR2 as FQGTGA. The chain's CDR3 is CASSLPYRARNTEAFL. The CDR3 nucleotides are TGTGCCAGCAGCTTACCGTACAGGGCCCGGAACACTGAAGCTTTCTTA.

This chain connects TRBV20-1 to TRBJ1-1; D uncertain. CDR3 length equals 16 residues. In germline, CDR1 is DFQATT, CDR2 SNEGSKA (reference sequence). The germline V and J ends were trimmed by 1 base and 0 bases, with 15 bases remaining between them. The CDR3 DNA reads TGCAGTGCTAGAGTGGATACGATACCCATGAACACTGAAGCTTTCTTT. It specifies CSARVDTIPMNTEAFF.

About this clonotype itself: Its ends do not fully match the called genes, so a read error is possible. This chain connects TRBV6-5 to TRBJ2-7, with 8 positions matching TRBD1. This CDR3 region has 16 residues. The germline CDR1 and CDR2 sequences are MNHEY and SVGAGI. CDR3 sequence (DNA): TGTGACAGCAGTTACAGCCGGGCAGGGGGCCGGTACGAGCAGTACTTC. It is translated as CDSSYSRAGGRYEQYF.

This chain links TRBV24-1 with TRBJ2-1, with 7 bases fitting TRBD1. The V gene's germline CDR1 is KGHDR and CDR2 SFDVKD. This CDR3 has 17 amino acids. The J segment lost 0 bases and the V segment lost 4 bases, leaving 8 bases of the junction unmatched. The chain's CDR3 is CATSDPGQIYSYNEQFF. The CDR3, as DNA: TGTGCCACCAGTGACCCGGGACAGATATACTCCTACAATGAGCAGTTCTTC.

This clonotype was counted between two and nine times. The CDR3 sequence: CASSFSGRGHEQYF. Here the CDR3 DNA reads TGTGCCAGCAGCTTTTCGGGCAGGGGACACGAGCAGTACTTC. The V call is TRBV5-6, the J call TRBJ2-7; perhaps TRBD1 as D (6 bases). The CDR3 spans 14 residues. Per the germline V gene, CDR1 is SGHDT and CDR2 is YYEEEE. Trimming took 2 bases from V and 5 from J, leaving 14 bases between them.

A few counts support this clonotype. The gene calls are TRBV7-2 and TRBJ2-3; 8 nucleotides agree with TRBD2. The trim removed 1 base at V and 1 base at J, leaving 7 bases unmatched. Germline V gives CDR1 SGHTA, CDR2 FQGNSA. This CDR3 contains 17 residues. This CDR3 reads CASSLDALRGGTDTQYF. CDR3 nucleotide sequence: TGTGCCAGCAGCTTAGATGCGTTGCGGGGGGGCACAGATACGCAGTATTTT.

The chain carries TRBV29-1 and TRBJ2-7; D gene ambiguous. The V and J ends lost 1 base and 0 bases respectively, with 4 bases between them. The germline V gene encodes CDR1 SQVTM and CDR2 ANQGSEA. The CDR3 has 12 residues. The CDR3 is CSVEADSYEQYF. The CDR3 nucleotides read TGCAGCGTTGAAGCGGACTCCTACGAGCAGTACTTC.

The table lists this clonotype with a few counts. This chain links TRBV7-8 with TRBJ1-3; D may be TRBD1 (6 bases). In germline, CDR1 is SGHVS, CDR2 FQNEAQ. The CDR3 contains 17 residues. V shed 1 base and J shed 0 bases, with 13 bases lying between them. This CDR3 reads CASSLEGGARSGNTIYF. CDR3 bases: TGTGCCAGCAGCTTAGAAGGGGGGGCGCGCTCTGGAAACACCATATATTTT.